The 15 T cell receptor beta chains below come from one sample, sequenced in a study of a mutant IDH1 vaccine in newly diagnosed glioma. Described time point: week 5, during vaccination. Topical imiquimod accompanied each vaccine dose, which consisted of 300 ug of mutant IDH1 20-mer peptide. Antigens for these TCRs are unknown. Sequencing used immunoSEQ multiplex PCR; TCRdb keeps in-frame clones, though not all of them. The table records some 60,000 clones, over 80% of them present only once. The sequences come from PBMCs, collected from a glioma patient whose treatment included an IDH1 peptide vaccine. The receptor set was obtained from a woman aged 40 to 50 with glioma.

The chain couples TRBV6-5 to TRBJ2-2, with 10 bases aligning to TRBD1. The CDR3 is 15 residues long. The germline V gene has CDR1 MNHEY and CDR2 SVGAGI. V dropped 8 bases and J dropped 4; count of bases not matched to a gene: 7. CDR3 nucleotides: TGTGCCAGCCAACTGACAGGGGGCTCCACCGGGGAGCTGTTTTTT. It encodes CASQLTGGSTGELFF.

The chain uses TRBV19 and TRBJ2-3; D is unclear. The V end lost 7 bases, the J end lost 5 bases, and 16 bases lay between the germline ends. Germline V lookup: CDR1 LNHDA, CDR2 SQIVND (reference sequence). The CDR3 runs to 14 residues. Written as DNA, the CDR3 is TGTGCCAGTACATTTGGGGTCTGGAGAGATACGCAGTATTTT. It translates to CASTFGVWRDTQYF.

This sequence joins TRBV10-1 and TRBJ1-4; maybe TRBD1 (5 bases). Trimming took off 5 bases at V and 3 bases at J, with 10 bases between the two ends. The CDR3 length is 14 residues. Germline V CDR1 and CDR2: WNHNN, SYGVQD (reference sequence). CDR3 sequence: CASSRGGSNEKLFF. In DNA form, the CDR3 reads TGCGCCAGCAGTCGTGGGGGATCTAATGAAAAACTGTTTTTT.

This chain connects TRBV4-2 to TRBJ1-2; D call uncertain. Germline V gene sequence: CDR1 LGHNA, CDR2 YNFKEQ. There are 13 residues in the CDR3. V was clipped by 0 bases and J by 6 bases, with 8 bases between them. The DNA for the CDR3 is TGTGCCAGCAGCCAAGATTCTGGGGATGGCTACACCTTC. Translating gives CASSQDSGDGYTF.

This chain links TRBV4-3 with TRBJ2-3; D is undetermined. The CDR3 contains 13 residues. The germline V gene has CDR1 LGHNA and CDR2 YSLEER. The germline V and J ends were trimmed by 4 bases and 0 bases, with 5 bases remaining between them. The DNA of the CDR3 is TGCGCCAGCAGCCCCACTAGCACAGATACGCAGTATTTT. This codes for CASSPTSTDTQYF.

This clone was seen only a few times. The chain employs TRBV4-2 and TRBJ1-1; the D gene is possibly TRBD1 (5 bases). This CDR3 comprises 17 residues. Trimming left V 0 bases short and J 5 bases short, with 19 bases between. In germline, CDR1 is LGHNA, CDR2 YNFKEQ. CDR3 sequence reads: CASSQDMGPGTGTEAFF. The CDR3 coding sequence is TGTGCCAGCAGCCAAGATATGGGACCAGGGACCGGTACTGAAGCTTTCTTT.

CDR3 in DNA: TGCGCCAGCAGCTTGGGGAGGGTAGATACGCAGTATTTT. It specifies CASSLGRVDTQYF. V and J are TRBV5-1 and TRBJ2-3; D is perhaps TRBD2 (6 bases). The germline V gene has CDR1 SGHRS and CDR2 YFSETQ. This CDR3 region has 13 residues. Trimming removed 0 bases at V and 5 bases at J, with 7 bases between.

The chain combines TRBV5-1 with TRBJ2-5; D remains unclear. The CDR3 length is 14 residues. Germline V gene data show CDR1 as SGHRS and CDR2 as YFSETQ. Deletions cut 0 bases from V and 3 bases from J, with 9 bases between. The CDR3 protein is CASSLGLTEETQYF. The CDR3 DNA reads as TGCGCCAGCAGCTTGGGATTGACGGAAGAGACCCAGTACTTC.

The rearrangement uses TRBV23-1 and TRBJ1-6; D remains unclear. TRBV23-1 is labeled an ORF, and its function is uncertain. The CDR3 runs 16 residues. V was trimmed by 3 bases and J by 5 bases, leaving 14 bases between them. The CDR3 spells CASSQRRLRHNSPLHF. The CDR3 region has the DNA TGCGCCAGCAGTCAGCGGAGACTGCGACATAATTCACCCCTCCACTTT.

The chain combines TRBV18 with TRBJ2-2; D remains ambiguous. The CDR3 runs 13 residues. The germline CDR1 and CDR2 sequences are KGHSH and LQKENI. V lost 2 bases and J lost 7, with 8 bases in between. The CDR3 spells CASSPKSYGELFF. CDR3 bases: TGTGCCAGCTCACCAAAATCTTACGGGGAGCTGTTTTTT.

This clone came up once. The gene calls are TRBV4-1 and TRBJ2-5; no definite D call. This CDR3 has 15 residues. V lost 6 bases and J lost 3, with 17 bases in between. The germline CDR1 and CDR2 sequences are MGHRA and YSYEKL. The CDR3 DNA reads as TGCGCCAGCAGTCGCAAACTATCTCTCGAAGAGACCCAGTACTTC. Amino acids: CASSRKLSLEETQYF.

The chain employs TRBV4-1 and TRBJ1-5; no firm D call. Trimming stripped 1 base from V and 4 bases from J, with 11 bases between. Germline assignment: CDR1 MGHRA and CDR2 YSYEKL. The CDR3 loop spans 15 amino acids. The DNA for the CDR3 is TGCGCCAGCAGCCAAGGGTGGCCAGGAAATCAGCCCCAGCATTTT. This encodes CASSQGWPGNQPQHF.

This clone turned up a few times. This chain joins TRBV15 and TRBJ1-4; 8 bases line up with TRBD1. Germline V gene lookup returns CDR1 LNHNV and CDR2 YYDKDF (reference sequence). There are 16 residues in the CDR3. The J segment lost 4 bases and the V segment lost 2 bases, leaving 6 bases of the junction unmatched. Here the CDR3 reads CATSRLKTGVNEKLFF. CDR3 sequence (DNA): TGTGCCACCAGCAGATTGAAGACAGGGGTTAATGAAAAACTGTTTTTT.

This sequence joins TRBV7-2 and TRBJ1-1; D is perhaps TRBD1 (5 bases). Trimming took 5 bases from V and 5 from J, leaving 18 bases between them. Germline V gene lookup returns CDR1 SGHTA and CDR2 FQGNSA. The CDR3 sequence is 15 residues long. The CDR3 loop reads CASSQGAGWWTEAFF. The CDR3 nucleotides read TGTGCCAGCAGCCAAGGGGCAGGGTGGTGGACTGAAGCTTTCTTT. Drawing the rest from reference TRBV7-2 and TRBJ1-1, the complete variable domain is GAGVSQSPSNKVTEKGKDVELRCDPISGHTALYWYRQSLGQGLEFLIYFQGNSAPDKSGLPSDRFSAERTGGSVSTLTIQRTQQEDSAVYLCASSQGAGWWTEAFFGQGTRLTVV.

The V and J genes are TRBV18 and TRBJ2-3; D call uncertain. The CDR3 covers 14 residues. V shed 0 bases and J shed 2 bases, with 6 bases lying between them. The V gene's germline CDR1 is KGHSH and CDR2 LQKENI. This CDR3 is CASSPPTATDTQYF. The CDR3 region has the DNA TGTGCCAGCTCACCACCAACAGCCACAGATACGCAGTATTTT. Using reference TRBV18 and TRBJ2-3 for the parts outside the CDR3, the full variable domain is NAGVMQNPRHLVRRRGQEARLRCSPMKGHSHVYWYRQLPEEGLKFMVYLQKENIIDESGMPKERFSAEFPKEGPSILRIQQVVRGDSAAYFCASSPPTATDTQYFGPGTRLTVL.